One sample yielded the 13 T cell receptor beta chains listed below, sequenced in a study. TCRdb recomputed calls from the 5' RACE reads with MiXCR, one row per CDR3 protein. The table lists 35,000 to 50,000 distinct CDR3 sequences, less than 35% of them singletons. The sample was memory CD4+ T cells sorted from a lymph node. The subset is: memory CD4+ T cells, CD4+CD45RO+CD25-. The source of these receptors is a female donor with breast cancer.

The chain links TRBV5-6 to TRBJ2-2; D is unclear. V was cut by 4 bases and J by 2 bases, with 12 bases left in between. Germline assignment: CDR1 SGHDT and CDR2 YYEEEE. The CDR3 contains 15 residues. CDR3: CASSHLKENTGELFF. CDR3 DNA sequence: TGTGCCAGCAGCCACCTGAAGGAAAACACCGGGGAGCTGTTTTTT.

This clonotype was found a few times. Here the CDR3 omits its conserved ending phenylalanine or tryptophan, so a read error is the likely source. The CDR3 reads CASSSEAIKEKLFL. Here the CDR3 DNA reads TGCGCCAGCAGCTCCGAGGCAATTAAGGAAAAACTGTTTCTT. This chain joins TRBV5-1 and TRBJ1-4; no reliable D call. Germline V gene lookup returns CDR1 SGHRS and CDR2 YFSETQ. The ends were cut back, 3 bases at V and 8 bases at J, with 14 bases in the middle. This CDR3 has 14 residues.

This clonotype has more than one count but fewer than ten. The rearrangement joins TRBV28 to TRBJ2-3, with a weak D call TRBD1 (6 bases). V was cut by 7 bases and J by 6 bases, with 17 bases left in between. The CDR3 contains 14 residues. CDR1 MDHEN and CDR2 SYDVKM come from the germline V gene. Here the CDR3 DNA reads TGTGCCAGCACCCGGTGGCCAAGGGGGGATACGCAGTATTTT. Protein product: CASTRWPRGDTQYF.

The rearrangement joins TRBV15 to TRBJ1-5; no reliable D call. The CDR3 runs 13 residues. Trimming took off 0 bases at V and 4 bases at J, with 4 bases between the two ends. The germline V gene has CDR1 LNHNV and CDR2 YYDKDF (reference sequence). The CDR3 DNA is TGTGCCACCAGCAGAGATCATAATCAGCCCCAGCATTTT. Protein sequence: CATSRDHNQPQHF.

The chain carries TRBV7-3 and TRBJ2-7; D gene uncertain. In germline, CDR1 is SGHTA, CDR2 FQGTGA. The CDR3 runs 14 residues. Deletions cut 2 bases from V and 3 bases from J, with 11 bases between. The CDR3 loop is CASSLYGGNYEQYF. The DNA of the CDR3 is TGTGCCAGCAGCTTATATGGTGGGAACTACGAGCAGTACTTC.

This clonotype was seen a handful of times. The chain has TRBV13 and TRBJ2-7; unclear D gene. Trimming removed 2 bases from V and 2 bases from J, with 7 bases in between. Germline V gene lookup returns CDR1 PRHDT and CDR2 FYEKMQ (reference sequence). The CDR3 has 13 residues. DNA of the CDR3: TGTGCCAGCAGCTTAACACGTACCTACGAGCAGTACTTC. It translates to CASSLTRTYEQYF.

The rearrangement joins TRBV5-4 to TRBJ1-4, with 9 nucleotides matching TRBD1. From germline, CDR1 is SGHNT and CDR2 YYREEE (reference sequence). The V segment lost 4 bases and the J segment 7 bases; nucleotides outside the gene matches: 5. This CDR3 spans 14 amino acids. Written as DNA, the CDR3 is TGTGCCAGCAGCCCGGACAGGGGAGGTGAAAAACTGTTTTTT. Residues: CASSPDRGGEKLFF.

The V call is TRBV7-8, the J call TRBJ2-7, with TRBD1 matching 8 bases. The CDR3 is 14 amino acids. Germline V lookup: CDR1 SGHVS, CDR2 FQNEAQ. V gave up 4 bases and J gave up 4 bases; unmatched junction bases: 6. The CDR3 protein is CASSSRTGRYEQYF. CDR3 in DNA: TGTGCCAGCAGCTCCCGGACAGGGCGGTACGAGCAGTACTTC. Based on the CDR3 plus reference TRBV7-8 and TRBJ2-7, the full variable domain is GAGVSQSPRYKVAKRGQDVALRCDPISGHVSLFWYQQALGQGPEFLTYFQNEAQLDKSGLPSDRFFAERPEGSVSTLKIQRTQQEDSAVYLCASSSRTGRYEQYFGPGTRLTVT.

In this sample, this clonotype turned up a few times. The chain couples TRBV7-9 to TRBJ2-1, with TRBD2 identical over 11 bases. With V trimmed by 6 bases and J by 4 bases, 5 bases remained unmatched. Germline CDR1 reads SEHNR; CDR2 reads FQNEAQ (reference sequence). There are 15 residues in the CDR3. CDR3 sequence: CASSPLAGAYNEQFF. CDR3 nucleotide sequence: TGTGCCAGCAGTCCACTAGCGGGGGCATACAATGAGCAGTTCTTC.

This clonotype was seen more than once but under ten times. The genes are TRBV7-3 and TRBJ2-2; no firm D call. The CDR3 covers 14 residues. CDR1 SGHTA and CDR2 FQGTGA come from the germline V gene. V gave up 1 base and J gave up 3 bases, with 6 bases separating them. In DNA form, the CDR3 reads TGTGCCAGCAGCTTAAACACCTACACCGGGGAGCTGTTTTTT. This translates into CASSLNTYTGELFF.

This clonotype was recorded a few times. The rearrangement joins TRBV5-6 to TRBJ2-7; 11 nucleotides line up with TRBD1. The CDR3 contains 16 residues. Germline CDR1 reads SGHDT; CDR2 reads YYEEEE. The junction had 11 bases not matched to a gene; V was cut back by 4 bases and J by 5 bases. In DNA form, the CDR3 reads TGTGCCAGCAGCGTCGATCGGACAGGGGGCTTCCACGAGCAGTACTTC. Translating it yields CASSVDRTGGFHEQYF.

This clonotype has just a few counts. V and J are TRBV24-1 and TRBJ2-1; unclear D gene. This CDR3 contains 13 residues. Germline values: CDR1 KGHDR, CDR2 SFDVKD. The V end was cut by 3 bases, the J end by 13 bases, with 15 bases between. The CDR3 DNA reads TGTGCCACCAGTGATGGTTCCCACGGGCACCAGTTCTTC. The encoded protein is CATSDGSHGHQFF.

The chain recombines TRBV7-6 with TRBJ1-1; D gene ambiguous. The CDR3 length is 13 residues. Germline CDR1 is SGHVS and CDR2 is FNYEAQ. The V end lost 2 bases, the J end lost 0 bases, and 4 bases lay between the germline ends. The CDR3 here is CASSLRMNTEAFF. The CDR3 bases are TGTGCCAGCAGCTTACGGATGAACACTGAAGCTTTCTTT.